These 23 T cell receptor beta chains were sequenced from one sample in a study of metastatic and nonmetastatic thyroid tumors. Every patient underwent thyroid surgery untreated. TCRdb reprocessed the PCR reads using MiXCR. In the table there are about 38,000 clones, around 47% of which are singletons. Source material: tumor tissue. These receptors were taken from a male donor with papillary thyroid cancer or a benign thyroid nodule (not recorded which). Some clones in this sample may be carry-over from other donors' samples.

This clone was detected only a few times. The chain carries TRBV6-1 and TRBJ2-1, with 9 bases identical to TRBD2. The germline CDR1 and CDR2 sequences are MNHNS and SASEGT. V was pared by 3 bases and J by 2 bases, with 2 bases of the junction left unmatched. The CDR3 runs to 15 residues. CDR3 in DNA: TGTGCCAGCAGTGATTTAGCGGGGGCCTACAATGAGCAGTTCTTC. Residues: CASSDLAGAYNEQFF.

This clone has only a few counts. The CDR3 DNA reads TGTGCCAGTAGGCACCCCGGGGGGTCCCCCTACGAGCAGTACTTC. Its protein is CASRHPGGSPYEQYF. The gene calls are TRBV19 and TRBJ2-7; 7 nucleotides align to TRBD2. V lost 6 bases and J lost 2; bases outside the gene matches: 10. Germline V gene data show CDR1 as LNHDA and CDR2 as SQIVND (reference sequence). CDR3 length: 15 amino acids.

The rearrangement uses TRBV3-1 and TRBJ1-1; TRBD1 matches at 9 bases. V dropped 6 bases and J dropped 9; count of bases not matched to a gene: 8. This CDR3 contains 13 residues. Germline lookup yields CDR1 LGHDT and CDR2 YNNKEL (reference sequence). The CDR3 loop reads CASSSTGGSKAFF. Here the CDR3 DNA reads TGTGCCAGCAGTTCTACAGGGGGCTCGAAAGCTTTCTTT.

This clone was observed a handful of times. This CDR3 reads CASSENGDSGNTIYF. The CDR3 region has the DNA TGTGCCAGCAGTGAAAACGGCGACTCTGGAAACACCATATATTTT. The chain recombines TRBV6-1 with TRBJ1-3; D is ambiguous. V lost 2 bases and J 0 bases, leaving 8 bases between the germline ends. The CDR3 extends over 15 amino acids. Per germline, CDR1 MNHNS and CDR2 SASEGT.

Only a few counts were recorded for this clone. This chain joins TRBV5-1 and TRBJ2-1, with 11 bases that match TRBD1. This CDR3 contains 15 residues. Looked up from germline, CDR1 is SGHRS and CDR2 is YFSETQ. J lost 7 bases, V lost 4 bases, and 7 bases had no gene match. The CDR3 sequence: CASSVDRGLSNEQFF. CDR3 coding DNA: TGCGCCAGCAGCGTGGACAGGGGGCTTTCGAATGAGCAGTTCTTC.

This chain connects TRBV11-2 to TRBJ2-1; perhaps TRBD1 as D (6 bases). This CDR3 spans 13 amino acids. CDR1 is SGHAT, CDR2 FQNNGV, per germline. Trimming pared 3 bases from V and 7 bases from J, leaving 10 bases between. CDR3 sequence (DNA): TGTGCCAGCAGCTTGGGGGCTTGGAATGAGCAGTTCTTC. As protein: CASSLGAWNEQFF.

J is TRBJ2-1 and V is TRBV5-1; D is ambiguous. The CDR3 has 14 amino acids. The V and J ends lost 4 bases and 6 bases respectively, with 14 bases between them. CDR1 and CDR2 from the germline V gene are SGHRS and YFSETQ. As DNA, the CDR3 is TGCGCCAGCAGCGCTGAATCGACGAGCAATGAGCAGTTCTTC. This gives the protein CASSAESTSNEQFF.

This chain links TRBV28 with TRBJ1-1, with 10 bases fitting TRBD1. V was pared by 6 bases and J by 0 bases, with 7 bases of the junction left unmatched. The germline gives CDR1 MDHEN, CDR2 SYDVKM. This CDR3 spans 16 amino acids. The chain's CDR3 is CASRSRGQGMNTEAFF. CDR3 bases: TGTGCCAGCAGGTCCAGGGGACAGGGGATGAACACTGAAGCTTTCTTT.

V gene TRBV5-1 combines with J gene TRBJ1-4; unclear D gene. Germline assignment: CDR1 SGHRS and CDR2 YFSETQ. V lost 1 base and J 8 bases, leaving 12 bases between the germline ends. This CDR3 is built from 14 residues. The CDR3 region is CASSLTPGDEKLFF. The CDR3 nucleotides read TGCGCCAGCAGCTTGACCCCGGGAGACGAAAAACTGTTTTTT. Filled out from reference TRBV5-1 and TRBJ1-4, the complete variable domain reads KAGVTQTPRYLIKTRGQQVTLSCSPISGHRSVSWYQQTPGQGLQFLFEYFSETQRNKGNFPGRFSGRQFSNSRSEMNVSTLELGDSALYLCASSLTPGDEKLFFGSGTQLSVL.

The J gene is TRBJ1-2, the V gene TRBV5-1, with TRBD1 identical over 9 bases. This CDR3 spans 15 amino acids. Germline CDR1 reads SGHRS; CDR2 reads YFSETQ. V shed 3 bases, J shed 7 bases, and the junction held 10 bases outside the gene matches. The CDR3 coding sequence is TGCGCCAGCAGCTACCCGGGACAGGGTGATGGTGGCTACACCTTC. Amino acids: CASSYPGQGDGGYTF.

The V gene is TRBV20-1, the J gene TRBJ1-5; D is possibly TRBD1 (6 bases). Trimming removed 6 bases at V and 0 bases at J, with 15 bases between. Germline values: CDR1 DFQATT, CDR2 SNEGSKA (reference sequence). This CDR3 has 15 amino acids. The CDR3 coding sequence is TGCAGTGCATCGGACAGAAGATTTAGCAATCAGCCCCAGCATTTT. Translated, it gives CSASDRRFSNQPQHF.

The rearrangement uses TRBV25-1 and TRBJ2-7, with no clear D. The V gene's germline CDR1 is MGHDK and CDR2 SYGVNS. The CDR3 is 14 amino acids. V lost 2 bases, J lost 2 bases, and 10 bases lay in between. CDR3 in amino acids: CASSEGTYPYEQYF. As DNA, the CDR3 is TGTGCCAGCAGTGAAGGTACTTACCCCTACGAGCAGTACTTC.

This clone has just a few counts. Other nucleotide sequences from this sample produce the same CDR3. This chain connects TRBV28 to TRBJ2-7, with 8 bases identical to TRBD1. CDR1 and CDR2 (germline): MDHEN, SYDVKM. This CDR3 contains 12 residues. V dropped 4 bases and J dropped 10; count of bases not matched to a gene: 6. This CDR3 reads CASSWNQGAQYV. CDR3 coding DNA: TGTGCCAGCAGTTGGAACCAGGGGGCTCAGTACGTC.

V gene TRBV28 combines with J gene TRBJ2-7, with D tentatively TRBD1 or TRBD2 (5 bases each). Germline CDR1 is MDHEN and CDR2 is SYDVKM. The CDR3 is made up of 14 amino acids. Trimming took off 4 bases at V and 3 bases at J, with 13 bases between the two ends. Here the CDR3 DNA reads TGTGCCAGCAGTTATCAGGGTCGGGGCTACGAGCAGTACTTC. It encodes CASSYQGRGYEQYF.

The V and J genes are TRBV24-1 and TRBJ2-3; 7 nucleotides align to TRBD1. The V gene's germline CDR1 is KGHDR and CDR2 SFDVKD. The length of the CDR3 is 20 residues. J gave up 2 bases and V 2 bases, and 18 bases lay outside the gene matches. CDR3 sequence (DNA): TGTGCCACCAGTGATTATGTCTGGGTCACAGGGGTATCCGTCACAGATACGCAGTATTTT. It yields the protein CATSDYVWVTGVSVTDTQYF.

Only a few counts were recorded for this clone. The chain employs TRBV6-1 and TRBJ1-1, with D possibly matching TRBD1 (6 bases). The CDR3 length is 13 residues. Germline V lookup: CDR1 MNHNS, CDR2 SASEGT. The V end was cut by 8 bases, the J end by 5 bases, with 15 bases between. Written as DNA, the CDR3 is TGTGCCAGCGTGAGGGCAGGGGAAACTGAAGCTTTCTTT. Translation: CASVRAGETEAFF.

Details on this clone: One end of the junction is discordant with germline, which a read error may explain. The chain combines TRBV30 with TRBJ1-1; D perhaps matches TRBD1 (5 bases). This CDR3 comprises 11 residues. Looked up from germline, CDR1 is GTSNPN and CDR2 is SVGIG (reference sequence). The CDR3 is CVWTWEGEAFF. The CDR3 nucleotides read TGTGTCTGGACATGGGAGGGTGAAGCTTTCTTT.

This clone was found once. V is TRBV3-1 and J is TRBJ1-2; no clear D gene. CDR3 length: 14 amino acids. V shed 3 bases and J shed 7 bases, with 15 bases lying between them. The germline CDR1 and CDR2 sequences are LGHDT and YNNKEL (reference sequence). The CDR3 DNA reads as TGTGCCAGCAGCCATTTGACCCGGCCTGGTGGCTACACCTTC. Translating gives CASSHLTRPGGYTF.

The V call is TRBV20-1, the J call TRBJ1-6; TRBD1 might be the D (6 bases). CDR3 length: 17 amino acids. Germline V lookup: CDR1 DFQATT, CDR2 SNEGSKA (reference sequence). V lost 2 bases and J lost 0, with 14 bases in between. The CDR3 nucleotides are TGCAGTGCTAGAAATATCGGACAGAGCTCCTATAATTCACCCCTCCACTTT. This encodes CSARNIGQSSYNSPLHF.

This clone occurred a few times. The V and J genes are TRBV4-1 and TRBJ2-7; 7 nucleotides agree with TRBD1. The CDR3 has 16 amino acids. Germline CDR1 is MGHRA and CDR2 is YSYEKL. The J segment lost 0 bases and the V segment lost 4 bases, leaving 9 bases of the junction unmatched. Here the CDR3 DNA reads TGCGCCAGCAGCCCTATTATCGGGACAGTCTCCTACGAGCAGTACTTC. Amino acid sequence: CASSPIIGTVSYEQYF.

The gene calls are TRBV18 and TRBJ1-1, with 10 bases identical to TRBD1. Per the germline V gene, CDR1 is KGHSH and CDR2 is LQKENI. Trimming took 3 bases from V and 7 from J; bases not matched to a gene: 8. This CDR3 region has 15 residues. CDR3 amino acids: CASSPFSGTGDEAFF. CDR3 DNA: TGTGCCAGCTCACCCTTTTCCGGGACAGGGGATGAAGCTTTCTTT. Combining the CDR3 with reference TRBV18 and TRBJ1-1 gives the whole variable domain NAGVMQNPRHLVRRRGQEARLRCSPMKGHSHVYWYRQLPEEGLKFMVYLQKENIIDESGMPKERFSAEFPKEGPSILRIQQVVRGDSAAYFCASSPFSGTGDEAFFGQGTRLTVV.

This chain joins TRBV19 and TRBJ2-5, with D perhaps matching TRBD2 (6 bases). CDR1 is LNHDA and CDR2 is SQIVND in the germline V gene (reference sequence). The CDR3 totals 13 residues. The germline V and J ends were trimmed by 3 bases and 5 bases, with 10 bases remaining between them. The CDR3 sequence: CASSIGGMETQYF. CDR3 coding DNA: TGTGCCAGTAGTATTGGGGGGATGGAGACCCAGTACTTC.

The chain combines TRBV4-1 with TRBJ1-1; no clear D. The CDR3 loop spans 15 amino acids. Trimming left V 1 base short and J 4 bases short, with 13 bases between. CDR1 is MGHRA and CDR2 is YSYEKL in the germline V gene. The CDR3 coding sequence is TGCGCCAGCAGCCAAGCAGAAGTGGGTACCACTGAAGCTTTCTTT. Its protein is CASSQAEVGTTEAFF.